The source of this T cell receptor (beta chain) is a study of T-cell reconstitution after alpha-beta-depleted transplantation in children. General study findings and limits: At around two months after transplant, the alpha-beta T cells were reportedly derived from several hundred expanded clones that came from non-depleted graft cells. There were some patients whose high TCRbeta diversity at day 60 came from surviving recipient T cells and thymic progenitors. A year had passed since transplant, and T-cell counts and diversity by then came mostly from newly produced T cells.

This clonotype came up a few times. No antigen is known for it. One junction end disagrees with the germline gene, perhaps due to a read error. Researchers prepared the TCRbeta library using unique molecular identifiers, the study reports. TCRdb re-called the PCR reads through MiXCR, storing one row per CDR3 protein. Here the sample spans roughly 160,000 distinct CDR3 sequences, 8.5% to 14% being singletons. This sample comprised PBMCs, obtained before TCRalphabeta/CD19-depleted stem cell transplant. The clonotype was recovered from a boy aged 2 to 10 with acute myeloid leukemia, due to receive a stem cell transplant.

For the CDR3, the DNA is TGTGCCTGCAGCCAAGATCCCTCCGGGACTAGCGGACAAGAGACCCAGTACTTC. The encoded protein is CACSQDPSGTSGQETQYF. This chain joins TRBV3-1 and TRBJ2-5, with TRBD2 matching 11 bases. The CDR3 covers 18 residues. Germline V lookup: CDR1 LGHDT, CDR2 YNNKEL (reference sequence).